This entry lists 26 T cell receptor beta chains sequenced from one sample in a study of cytomegalovirus exposure and HLA in healthy donors. In the PCR, 60 Vbeta and 13 Jbeta primers were used. Method: immunoSEQ multiplex PCR; TCRdb's copy keeps in-frame clones and lacks some. The sample includes 100,000 to 150,000 clones, roughly 80% of them seen just once. The specimen was PBMCs. The receptors were sampled from a man aged 35 to 55 in good health and CMV-seronegative.

The J gene is TRBJ2-2, the V gene TRBV29-1; the match to TRBD2 covers 11 bases. CDR3 length equals 14 residues. J lost 1 base, V lost 6 bases, and 1 base had no gene match. Germline lookup yields CDR1 SQVTM and CDR2 ANQGSEA. The CDR3 loop reads CSVGLAVNTGELFF. The CDR3 nucleotides are TGCAGCGTGGGACTAGCGGTGAACACCGGGGAGCTGTTTTTT.

This clone was seen only a few times. The chain carries TRBV2 and TRBJ1-5; 7 nucleotides line up with TRBD1. This CDR3 has 14 amino acids. Germline CDR1 and CDR2: SNHLY and FYNNEI. Losses at the gene ends were 1 base for V and 6 bases for J; bases not matched to a gene: 3. Written as DNA, the CDR3 is TGTGCCAGCAGTGAAGGGACAGGCGGTCAGCCCCAGCATTTT. It specifies CASSEGTGGQPQHF. Full variable domain (rest looked up from reference TRBV2 and TRBJ1-5): EPEVTQTPSHQVTQMGQEVILRCVPISNHLYFYWYRQILGQKVEFLVSFYNNEISEKSEIFDDQFSVERPDGSNFTLKIRSTKLEDSAMYFCASSEGTGGQPQHFGDGTRLSIL.

This clone has just one count. V gene TRBV18 combines with J gene TRBJ2-7; TRBD2 agrees at 7 bases. In germline, CDR1 is KGHSH, CDR2 LQKENI. V was clipped by 2 bases and J by 4 bases; unmatched bases: 11. The CDR3 extends over 16 amino acids. The CDR3 DNA reads TGTGCCAGCTCACCATTCGCTCGCGGGAGTGGATACGAGCAGTACTTC. It encodes CASSPFARGSGYEQYF. The full variable domain, its missing parts supplied by reference TRBV18 and TRBJ2-7, is NAGVMQNPRHLVRRRGQEARLRCSPMKGHSHVYWYRQLPEEGLKFMVYLQKENIIDESGMPKERFSAEFPKEGPSILRIQQVVRGDSAAYFCASSPFARGSGYEQYFGPGTRLTVT.

This clone has only a few counts. This chain links TRBV19 with TRBJ2-6, with a weak D call TRBD1 (5 bases). This CDR3 has 16 residues. Germline CDR1 reads LNHDA; CDR2 reads SQIVND (reference sequence). Trimming shortened V by 5 bases and J by 0 bases, and 11 bases separated the two germline ends. The CDR3 DNA is TGTGCCAGTAGTGCCCGACAGACCTCTGGGGCCAACGTCCTGACTTTC. Protein sequence: CASSARQTSGANVLTF. Drawing the rest from reference TRBV19 and TRBJ2-6, the complete variable domain is DGGITQSPKYLFRKEGQNVTLSCEQNLNHDAMYWYRQDPGQGLRLIYYSQIVNDFQKGDIAEGYSVSREKKESFPLTVTSAQKNPTAFYLCASSARQTSGANVLTFGAGSRLTVL.

The chain has TRBV2 and TRBJ2-3; 12 nucleotides align to TRBD1. This CDR3 is 14 amino acids long. J gave up 6 bases and V 6 bases, and 4 bases lay outside the gene matches. Germline CDR1 and CDR2: SNHLY and FYNNEI. The CDR3 DNA is TGTGCCAGCAGCTCGGGACAGGGGGCTGATACGCAGTATTTT. Its protein product is CASSSGQGADTQYF.

CDR3 sequence reads: CASKFPATNEKLFF. DNA of the CDR3: TGTGCCAGTAAATTCCCTGCAACTAATGAAAAACTGTTTTTT. The chain has TRBV19 and TRBJ1-4; D unclear. The CDR3 covers 14 residues. Trimming took off 7 bases at V and 0 bases at J, with 9 bases between the two ends. In germline, CDR1 is LNHDA, CDR2 SQIVND (reference sequence).

The V call is TRBV5-1, the J call TRBJ2-5; 13 bases are a match to TRBD2. The CDR3 contains 15 residues. CDR1 is SGHRS and CDR2 is YFSETQ in the germline V gene. V shed 1 base, J shed 4 bases, and the junction held 1 base outside the gene matches. This CDR3 is CASSLTSGGVETQYF. The CDR3 nucleotides read TGCGCCAGCAGCTTGACTAGCGGGGGGGTAGAGACCCAGTACTTC.

The CDR3 spells CASSERGLGGDEQYF. The CDR3 nucleotides are TGTGCCAGCAGTGAAAGGGGTTTGGGAGGGGACGAGCAGTACTTC. The rearrangement joins TRBV6-1 to TRBJ2-7; 7 bases agree with TRBD2. Losses at the gene ends were 2 bases for V and 5 bases for J; bases not matched to a gene: 9. CDR3 length: 15 amino acids. CDR1 and CDR2 (germline): MNHNS, SASEGT.

This clone was seen repeatedly, ten times or more. The rearrangement links TRBV7-6 to TRBJ2-7; possibly TRBD2 for D (5 bases). Germline V lookup: CDR1 SGHVS, CDR2 FNYEAQ. V lost 1 base, J lost 0 bases, and 7 bases lay in between. The CDR3 has 14 amino acids. Here the CDR3 DNA reads TGTGCCAGCAGCTTAGTTGGGAGCTCCTACGAGCAGTACTTC. Its translation is CASSLVGSSYEQYF.

This clone was picked up a small number of times. This chain links TRBV4-1 with TRBJ2-5; 7 bases agree with TRBD2. The junction had 6 bases not matched to a gene; V was cut back by 0 bases and J by 5 bases. The CDR3 totals 15 residues. CDR1 and CDR2 (germline): MGHRA, YSYEKL. The CDR3 DNA sequence: TGCGCCAGCAGCCAAGAGTGGGAGGGCCGGGAGACCCAGTACTTC. The encoded protein is CASSQEWEGRETQYF.

Comment on this clone: This specimen includes other DNA sequences encoding the same CDR3. In DNA, the CDR3 is TGTGCCAGCAGTTTAAGGGGGACATCCTCCTACAATGAGCAGTTCTTC. Its protein product is CASSLRGTSSYNEQFF. The chain combines TRBV27 with TRBJ2-1; tentative D call: TRBD1 (6 bases). CDR3 length: 16 residues. Per the germline V gene, CDR1 is MNHEY and CDR2 is SMNVEV (reference sequence). Trimming took off 2 bases at V and 0 bases at J, with 11 bases between the two ends.

V is TRBV25-1 and J is TRBJ2-3; 8 nucleotides align to TRBD2. Germline lookup yields CDR1 MGHDK and CDR2 SYGVNS. This CDR3 has 16 amino acids. With V trimmed by 8 bases and J by 2 bases, 12 bases remained unmatched. In DNA form, the CDR3 reads TGTGCCAGCTCTCATACCGGGAGGGGTCCCACAGATACGCAGTATTTT. Its protein is CASSHTGRGPTDTQYF. The full variable domain, rest sourced from reference TRBV25-1 and TRBJ2-3, is EADIYQTPRYLVIGTGKKITLECSQTMGHDKMYWYQQDPGMELHLIHYSYGVNSTEKGDLSSESTVSRIRTEHFPLTLESARPSHTSQYLCASSHTGRGPTDTQYFGPGTRLTVL.

This clone appeared a single time. The chain couples TRBV7-9 to TRBJ1-5, with a weak D call TRBD1 (6 bases). This CDR3 region has 14 residues. Trimming pared 3 bases from V and 10 bases from J, leaving 16 bases between. Germline V gives CDR1 SEHNR, CDR2 FQNEAQ (reference sequence). The CDR3 loop reads CASSLGQGEGPQHF. DNA of the CDR3: TGTGCCAGCAGCTTGGGACAAGGAGAAGGTCCCCAGCATTTT.

This rearrangement joins TRBV7-9 to TRBJ2-7, with D maybe TRBD2 (6 bases). V was cut by 2 bases and J by 6 bases, with 8 bases left in between. The CDR3 covers 12 residues. Per the germline V gene, CDR1 is SEHNR and CDR2 is FQNEAQ (reference sequence). CDR3: CASSLLGGEQYF. The DNA for the CDR3 is TGTGCCAGCAGCTTATTGGGGGGCGAGCAGTACTTC.

This chain uses TRBV7-7 with TRBJ1-2; a possible D gene is TRBD1 (6 bases). CDR3 length: 18 amino acids. The germline CDR1 and CDR2 sequences are SSHAT and FNYEAQ (reference sequence). The V end lost 4 bases, the J end lost 3 bases, and 24 bases lay between the germline ends. DNA of the CDR3: TGTGCCAGCAGCTCTAAAGCAGGGGCCCGTCGATTTTACTATGGCTACACCTTC. Translation gives CASSSKAGARRFYYGYTF.

This clone was detected only once. The chain recombines TRBV28 with TRBJ2-3; no reliable D call. The germline CDR1 and CDR2 sequences are MDHEN and SYDVKM. The V end lost 5 bases, the J end lost 5 bases, and 11 bases lay between the germline ends. This CDR3 is built from 13 residues. CDR3 nucleotide sequence: TGTGCCAGCAGTCTCCCTGGGCGAGATACGCAGTATTTT. It encodes CASSLPGRDTQYF.

In this sample, this clone turned up a few times. The CDR3 loop reads CASSEPAGTGANVLTF. In DNA form, the CDR3 reads TGTGCCAGCAGTGAACCGGCAGGGACTGGGGCCAACGTCCTGACTTTC. The V call is TRBV6-1, the J call TRBJ2-6; the D gene is possibly TRBD1 (5 bases). The germline V gene has CDR1 MNHNS and CDR2 SASEGT. Trimming cost V 2 bases and J 2 bases, with 10 bases left between them. CDR3 length equals 16 residues.

The chain combines TRBV5-1 with TRBJ2-4; perhaps TRBD1 as D (5 bases). Germline CDR1 and CDR2: SGHRS and YFSETQ. V lost 0 bases and J lost 2, with 9 bases in between. CDR3 length equals 15 residues. In DNA form, the CDR3 reads TGCGCCAGCAGCTTGGTAAGGGGCCCCAAAAACATTCAGTACTTC. Translation gives CASSLVRGPKNIQYF.

In its sample, this clone was seen a few times. This chain links TRBV30 with TRBJ1-5; 9 bases are a match to TRBD1. Per the germline V gene, CDR1 is GTSNPN and CDR2 is SVGIG (reference sequence). With V trimmed by 1 base and J by 6 bases, 1 base remained unmatched. The CDR3 has 13 residues. In DNA, the CDR3 is TGTGCCTGGAGTGGACAGGGGGTTCAGCCCCAGCATTTT. It yields the protein CAWSGQGVQPQHF.

This chain links TRBV7-9 with TRBJ2-1; D possibly corresponds to TRBD2 (6 bases). The V end was cut by 5 bases, the J end by 8 bases, with 13 bases between. The germline gives CDR1 SEHNR, CDR2 FQNEAQ (reference sequence). The CDR3 runs to 13 residues. In DNA, the CDR3 is TGTGCCAGCAGCCGACTAGTATTGGATGAGCAGTTCTTC. This gives the protein CASSRLVLDEQFF.

The chain combines TRBV5-6 with TRBJ2-5, with 10 bases lining up with TRBD2. The germline CDR1 and CDR2 sequences are SGHDT and YYEEEE. The CDR3 contains 15 residues. With 4 bases clipped from V and 5 bases from J, the junction kept 8 bases outside the gene matches. This chain's CDR3 is CASSLPSGSLETQYF. Written as DNA, the CDR3 is TGTGCCAGCAGCCTCCCTAGCGGGAGTTTGGAGACCCAGTACTTC.

The chain uses TRBV5-6 and TRBJ2-2, with TRBD1 matching 11 bases. This CDR3 has 16 residues. Germline V gene lookup returns CDR1 SGHDT and CDR2 YYEEEE. V shed 4 bases and J 2 bases; nucleotides not matched to a gene: 4. Here the CDR3 DNA reads TGTGCCAGCAGCACCGGGACAGGGGGAAACACCGGGGAGCTGTTTTTT. The encoded protein is CASSTGTGGNTGELFF.

This clone was observed once. The V and J genes are TRBV7-9 and TRBJ1-6; D gene ambiguous. Trimming left V 1 base short and J 1 base short, with 11 bases between. Germline CDR1 is SEHNR and CDR2 is FQNEAQ (reference sequence). This CDR3 has 17 amino acids. CDR3 residues: CASSLGFRGSYNSPLHF. CDR3 DNA sequence: TGTGCCAGCAGCTTAGGATTTCGGGGATCCTATAATTCACCCCTCCACTTT.

The chain has TRBV5-1 and TRBJ2-3; 7 bases match TRBD2. V shed 4 bases and J 4 bases; nucleotides not matched to a gene: 6. The CDR3 has 14 residues. Per the germline V gene, CDR1 is SGHRS and CDR2 is YFSETQ. The CDR3 here is CASSGGLAADTQYF. The CDR3 DNA sequence: TGCGCCAGCAGCGGAGGGCTAGCGGCAGATACGCAGTATTTT.

The chain's CDR3 is CASSDWTGGNTGELFF. In DNA, the CDR3 is TGTGCCAGCAGCGACTGGACAGGGGGTAATACCGGGGAGCTGTTTTTT. The V gene is TRBV9, the J gene TRBJ2-2; 10 bases fit TRBD1. V lost 3 bases, J lost 5 bases, and 7 bases stayed unmatched. The CDR3 contains 16 residues. CDR1 is SGDLS, CDR2 YYNGEE, per germline.

The chain couples TRBV5-1 to TRBJ2-1; 10 bases align to TRBD2. The CDR3 spans 17 residues. Per germline, CDR1 SGHRS and CDR2 YFSETQ. Trimming removed 2 bases from V and 3 bases from J; junction bases left unmatched: 8. The chain's CDR3 is CASSLAGGPYGYNEQFF. The CDR3 DNA sequence: TGCGCCAGCAGCTTAGCGGGGGGGCCCTATGGCTACAATGAGCAGTTCTTC.